This TCR beta chain is drawn from a study of technical replicates of blood from several donors (dated by TCRdb to about 2017). V was cut back by 3 bases and J by 3 bases, leaving a gap of 11 bases between them. The germline V gene gives CDR1 as MDHEN and CDR2 as SYDVKM. From the cysteine up to the phenylalanine, the CDR3 has a length of 15 residues. CDR3 DNA is the only sequence kept; it has 45 bases, read in frame from the first base. For this clone: Its specific antigen is unknown. There are no base qualities to consult, and no much larger clone falls within one base.

The protocol used for the library was the immunoSEQ multiplex PCR assay. Imported from immuneACCESS, the table was reduced by TCRdb to in-frame sequences with V and J called. These copies leave out some clones; in studies compared against another copy, an unresolved V gene accounts for under half, and the cause of the remainder is not known. This sample gives 70,000 to 90,000 clones in total; approximately 94% of them show up just once. The top ten clones comprise about 0.4% of the sample. Material for sequencing was T cells isolated from PBMCs. This chain joins TRBV28 to TRBJ2-2; TRBD1 could be the D gene, as 6 bases match. The TCR originated in a human donor in good health. The bases read TGTGCCAGCAGTTTCCCAGGGGAATACACCGGGGAGCTGTTTTTT. It translates as CASSFPGEYTGELFF.